The clone carrying this TCR beta chain was seen many times. The data originate from a study of early T cells in non-severe SARS-CoV-2 infection. V lost 0 bases and J lost 1, with 10 bases in between. CDR1 and CDR2 (germline): MGHRA, YSYEKL. CDR3 length: 15 amino acids. TCRdb passed the 5' RACE reads through MiXCR, listing each CDR3 protein once. The sample lists about 28,000 distinct CDR3 sequences; about 6% were seen once. The rearrangement joins TRBV4-1 to TRBJ2-7; D perhaps matches TRBD1 (5 bases). This TCR was recovered from an adult who was a healthcare worker with PCR-confirmed SARS-CoV-2 infection or an uninfected control (not recorded which). The specimen was whole blood. CDR3 residues: CASSQDLRESYEQYF. CDR3 sequence (DNA): TGCGCCAGCAGCCAAGATCTCAGGGAATCCTACGAGCAGTACTTC.